This T cell receptor (beta chain) was sequenced during a study of shared clonotypes between healthy human individuals. Study overall: Three plates each covered CD4 naive and memory; CD8 naive two, CD8 memory one. General study points: On the whole, naive subsets had larger estimated richness than memory subsets had.

The germline V gene encodes CDR1 MDHEN and CDR2 SYDVKM. The length of the CDR3 is 13 residues. The ends lost 4 bases at V and 5 bases at J; junction bases unmatched: 4. Researchers partitioned CD4+ cells into CD45RA+ naive and CD45RA-negative memory subsets. Sequencing used immunoSEQ multiplex PCR; TCRdb keeps in-frame clones, though not all of them. The sample yields approximately 980,000 clones, about 80% seen once. In the case of this clone: Its antigen remains unknown.

The sequence was collected from a man aged 18 to 30 in good health. Sequencing input: memory CD4+ T cells sorted from blood. Indicated subset: CD45RA-negative fraction. The V call is TRBV28, the J call TRBJ1-2, with 7 bases identical to TRBD1. The CDR3 DNA reads as TGTGCCAGCAGTTCCGGACAGGAGTATGGCTACACCTTC. Protein: CASSSGQEYGYTF.